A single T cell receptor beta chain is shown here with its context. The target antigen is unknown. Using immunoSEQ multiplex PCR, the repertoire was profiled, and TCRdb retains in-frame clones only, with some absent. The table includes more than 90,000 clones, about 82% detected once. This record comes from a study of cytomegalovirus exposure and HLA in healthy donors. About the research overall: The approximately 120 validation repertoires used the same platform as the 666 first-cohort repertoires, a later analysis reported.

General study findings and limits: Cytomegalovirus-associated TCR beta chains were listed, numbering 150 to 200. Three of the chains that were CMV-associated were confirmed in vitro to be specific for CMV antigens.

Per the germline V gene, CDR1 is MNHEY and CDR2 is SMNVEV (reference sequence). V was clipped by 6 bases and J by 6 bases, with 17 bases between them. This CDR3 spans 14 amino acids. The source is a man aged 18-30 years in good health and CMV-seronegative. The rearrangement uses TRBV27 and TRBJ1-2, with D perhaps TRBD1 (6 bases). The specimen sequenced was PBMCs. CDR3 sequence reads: CASRLLGTSHGYTF. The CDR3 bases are TGTGCCAGCAGATTACTGGGGACATCTCATGGCTACACCTTC.